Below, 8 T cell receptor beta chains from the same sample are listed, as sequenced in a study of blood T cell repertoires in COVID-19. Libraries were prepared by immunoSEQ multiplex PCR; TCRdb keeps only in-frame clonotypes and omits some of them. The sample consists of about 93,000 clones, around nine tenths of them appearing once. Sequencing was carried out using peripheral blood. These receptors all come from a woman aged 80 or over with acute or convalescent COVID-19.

CDR3 nucleotides: TGTGCCAGCAGCTTGACCCGCCGGAGGACTGAAGCTTTCTTT. Its translation: CASSLTRRRTEAFF. This chain links TRBV5-6 with TRBJ1-1; the D is unclear. The CDR3 is made up of 14 amino acids. V lost 1 base and J lost 5, with 12 bases in between. Germline values: CDR1 SGHDT, CDR2 YYEEEE.

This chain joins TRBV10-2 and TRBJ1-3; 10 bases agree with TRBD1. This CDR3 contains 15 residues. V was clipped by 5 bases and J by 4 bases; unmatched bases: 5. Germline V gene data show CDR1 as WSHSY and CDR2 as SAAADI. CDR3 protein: CASSRTGGTGNTIYF. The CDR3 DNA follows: TGCGCCAGCAGTCGGACAGGGGGTACGGGAAACACCATATATTTT.

CDR3 amino acids: CASSLKGLPNTGELFF. DNA of the CDR3: TGTGCCAGCAGCCTGAAAGGACTACCGAACACCGGGGAGCTGTTTTTT. V usage is TRBV5-5 and J usage is TRBJ2-2, with TRBD2 as a possible D gene (6 bases). CDR1 is SGHKS and CDR2 is YYEKEE in the germline V gene (reference sequence). The CDR3 consists of 16 residues. V gave up 4 bases and J gave up 0 bases, with 13 bases separating them.

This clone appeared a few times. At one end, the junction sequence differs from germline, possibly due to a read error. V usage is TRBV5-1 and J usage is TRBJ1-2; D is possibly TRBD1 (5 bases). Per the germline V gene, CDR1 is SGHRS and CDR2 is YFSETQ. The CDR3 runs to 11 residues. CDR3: CASRLEGGYTF. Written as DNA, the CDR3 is TGCGCCAGCAGGTTGGAGGGGGGCTACACCTTC.

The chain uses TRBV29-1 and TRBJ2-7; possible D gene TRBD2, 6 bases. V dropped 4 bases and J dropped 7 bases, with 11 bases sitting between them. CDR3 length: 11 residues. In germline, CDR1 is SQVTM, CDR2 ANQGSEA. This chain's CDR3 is CSVVEGWEQYF. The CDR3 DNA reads TGCAGCGTTGTGGAGGGGTGGGAGCAGTACTTC.

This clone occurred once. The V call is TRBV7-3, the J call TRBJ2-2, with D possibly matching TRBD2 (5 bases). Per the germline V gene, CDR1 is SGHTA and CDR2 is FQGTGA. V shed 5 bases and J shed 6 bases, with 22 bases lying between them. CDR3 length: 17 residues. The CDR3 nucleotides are TGTGCCAGCAGCCCATACATCGGGGTGGGGTTACCCGGGGAGCTGTTTTTT. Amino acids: CASSPYIGVGLPGELFF.

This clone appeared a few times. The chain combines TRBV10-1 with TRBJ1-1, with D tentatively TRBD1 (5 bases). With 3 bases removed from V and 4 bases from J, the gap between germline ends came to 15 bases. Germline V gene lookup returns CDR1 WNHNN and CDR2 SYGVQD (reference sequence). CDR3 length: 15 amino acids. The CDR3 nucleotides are TGCGCCAGCAGTGACTCCGGGACTGCGGGCACTGAAGCTTTCTTT. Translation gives CASSDSGTAGTEAFF.

The CDR3 is CASSPQGEMNTEAFF. The CDR3 region has the DNA TGTGCCAGCTCACCACAAGGGGAAATGAACACTGAAGCTTTCTTT. This rearrangement joins TRBV18 to TRBJ1-1; the D gene is possibly TRBD1 (5 bases). Trimming removed 1 base from V and 0 bases from J, with 9 bases in between. CDR3 length: 15 residues. CDR1 and CDR2 (germline): KGHSH, LQKENI.